This T cell receptor beta chain came from a study of blood T cells in healthy people across ages (dated by TCRdb to between 2014 and 2017). With regard to the full study: Template switching captured roughly one uniquely barcoded TCR beta cDNA molecule per two T cells in model experiments. The study measured age-related changes in TCR beta repertoire diversity using deep sequencing normalized with unique cDNA molecular identifiers. Four age groups were formed from the donors: young (average roughly 16 years), middle-aged (approximately 39), aged (about 62) and long-lived (about 80). To avoid experimental bias, donors of different ages were spread randomly across the sequencing lanes. For two donors (one aged 18 to 30 and one aged 80 or older), the study analyzed two additional independent replicas of 1 million unique cDNA reads from the same blood draw.

What the study reported, not specific to this receptor: Observed TCR beta diversity per million T cells fell roughly linearly with age, and a significant reduction was already apparent by age roughly 40. A strong correlation was found between observed TCR beta diversity and the percentage of naive T cells measured by flow cytometry. Bulk unsorted PBMC profiling prevented conclusive comparison of naive and antigen-experienced compartments. Because the CMV infection status of the donors was unknown, age-related changes in expanded clonotypes may potentially have been confounded. Total diversity estimates from one million sequenced T cells were considered lower bounds and underestimates. The long-lived group showed more naive CD4+ T cells, fewer expanded clones and increased TCR diversity than the aged group, suggesting age selection.

The donors were roughly 39 Caucasian individuals from Russia, aged roughly 6 to 100 years, who were systemically healthy. Around 9.7 milliliters of peripheral blood were collected from each donor into EDTA-treated Vacutainer tubes. Ficoll-Paque density-gradient centrifugation was used to isolate PBMCs, with at least 7 million per sample. Total RNA, at least 6 micrograms per sample, was extracted from PBMCs with Trizol reagent. Naive CD45RAhigh/CD27high T cell percentages were measured by flow cytometry on a PBMC aliquot from every donor. From the germline V gene (reference sequence), CDR1 is MNHEY and CDR2 is SMNVEV. Unmatched junction bases come to 18, with V trimmed by 3 bases and J by 8 bases. Taken from cysteine to phenylalanine, the CDR3 has 18 residues. The kept DNA is CDR3 alone, 54 bases in frame from the first base. Concerning this clonotype itself: Its antigen has not been determined. One base away there is no much larger clone; base qualities are not given.

The library was produced with 5' RACE. The instrument was an Illumina HiSeq 2500. A second roughly 7 to 12 cycle PCR used a sample-barcoded 5' primer and a J-beta primer mix. Each TCR beta cDNA molecule received a unique molecular identifier from a template-switch 5' adaptor carrying 12 random nucleotides. At least 3 million CDR3-containing paired-end reads were obtained from each sample. First-strand cDNA synthesis was performed from all RNA using the Mint cDNA synthesis kit, with priming by a TRBC-specific oligonucleotide. Following uracil-DNA glycosylase treatment, all cDNA underwent a first 18-cycle PCR with the universal primers M1SS and BC2_uni_R. In the authors' own workflow: Each sample was normalized by randomly selecting 1 million high-quality reads, each carrying a distinct molecular identifier. Instead of being binned into consensus sequences, reads with shared molecular identifiers were discarded. CDR3 identification, clonotype clustering and error correction used MiTCR with a Q25 quality threshold and the strictest error-elimination algorithm. A nonparametric unseen species model with Euler transformation was used to estimate a lower bound on total TCR beta diversity. TCRdb cleaned the public reads at Q25 with fastp, built clones with MiXCR and kept in-frame beta chains. Each CDR3 protein gets just one entry, which takes the most common genes and DNA from the rows behind it. What appears here as the V and J calls and clone size reflects TCRdb's work, not the paper's. This sample comprises around 780,000 distinct CDR3 sequences, 56% of them detected only once. The ten largest account for around 25% of the sample.

Sequencing was carried out using blood. The rearranged chain carries TRBV27 and TRBJ2-1; 8 bases in the junction line up with TRBD2. The clonotype originates from a middle-aged man in good health. CDR3 reads: CASSFSKPLAGGTYEQFF. The DNA sequence reads TGTGCCAGCAGTTTCTCGAAACCACTGGCGGGAGGAACATATGAGCAGTTCTTC.